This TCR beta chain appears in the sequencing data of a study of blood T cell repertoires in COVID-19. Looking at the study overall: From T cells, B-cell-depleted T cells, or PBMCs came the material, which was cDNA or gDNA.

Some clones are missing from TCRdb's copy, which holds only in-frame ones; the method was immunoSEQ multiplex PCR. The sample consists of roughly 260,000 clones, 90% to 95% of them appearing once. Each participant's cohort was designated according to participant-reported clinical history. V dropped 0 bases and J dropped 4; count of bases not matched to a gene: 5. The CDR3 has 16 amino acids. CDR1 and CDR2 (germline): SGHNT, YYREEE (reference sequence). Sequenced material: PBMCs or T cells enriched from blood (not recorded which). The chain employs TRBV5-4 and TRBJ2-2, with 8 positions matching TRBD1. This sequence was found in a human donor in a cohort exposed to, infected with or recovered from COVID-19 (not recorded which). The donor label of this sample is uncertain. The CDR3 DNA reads TGTGCCAGCAGCTTGGCTGGACAGGGACGCACCGGGGAGCTGTTTTTT. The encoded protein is CASSLAGQGRTGELFF.